This T cell receptor beta chain came from a study of blood T cell repertoires in COVID-19. As for the study in general: Samples came from the United States, Italy and Spain, spanning acute and convalescent COVID-19. PBMCs, B-cell-depleted T cells, or T cells were the source of the cDNA or gDNA that made up the material.

Participants came from 20 to 25 US areas, aged roughly 18 to 90 years. In the original workflow: Using reference gene primer amplification, nucleated cell counts were estimated. Method: immunoSEQ multiplex PCR; TCRdb's copy keeps in-frame clones and lacks some. For V, J and clone size, that table is used; D and trimming come from the DNA. The sample shows about 250,000 clones, around 84% of them seen only once. Germline CDR1 is SGHTA and CDR2 is FQGNSA. The length of the CDR3 is 16 residues. Between the trimmed V and J ends, which lost 0 bases and 5 bases, there was a span of 14 bases. The sequence derives from a man between 40 and 49 years old who had recovered from COVID-19. This chain links TRBV7-2 with TRBJ1-5; unclear D gene. The source material was PBMCs or T cells enriched from blood (not recorded which). The CDR3 nucleotides are TGTGCCAGCAGCTTAGCGCGTTCGGTAGCCTATCAGCCCCAGCATTTT. Its translation: CASSLARSVAYQPQHF.